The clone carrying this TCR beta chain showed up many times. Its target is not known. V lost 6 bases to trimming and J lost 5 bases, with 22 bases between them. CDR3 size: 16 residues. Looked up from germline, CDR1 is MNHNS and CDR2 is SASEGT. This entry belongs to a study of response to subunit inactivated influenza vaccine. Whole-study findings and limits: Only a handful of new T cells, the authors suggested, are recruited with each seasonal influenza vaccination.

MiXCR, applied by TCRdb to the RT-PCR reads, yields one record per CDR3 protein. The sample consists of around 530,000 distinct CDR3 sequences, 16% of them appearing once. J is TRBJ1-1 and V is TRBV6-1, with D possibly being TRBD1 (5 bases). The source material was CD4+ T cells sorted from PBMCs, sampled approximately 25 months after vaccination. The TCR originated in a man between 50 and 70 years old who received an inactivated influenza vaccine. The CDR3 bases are TGTGCCAGCAGGTCACCCCATGGTGGGGGGAGGACTGAAGCTTTCTTT. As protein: CASRSPHGGGRTEAFF.